This T cell receptor beta chain was sequenced during a study of OX40 agonist ivuxolimab in advanced cancers. Study as a whole: Hepatocellular carcinoma, melanoma, renal cell or head and neck cancer occurred in dose-escalation patients. A male proportion of 82.7% was recorded, with mean age around 64 years and range 23 to 79. Earlier treatment with anti-PD-1, anti-PD-L1 or anti-CTLA-4 was permitted, and roughly 40% had received some. Study findings and constraints: CD8+ T cells (on average) carried more expanded clones than CD4+ T cells.

The CDR3 consists of 17 residues. CDR1 and CDR2 from the germline V gene are SGHNT and YYREEE (reference sequence). Losses at the gene ends were 4 bases for V and 4 bases for J; bases not matched to a gene: 8. Notes on this clone: The target antigen is unknown.

Here immunoSEQ multiplex PCR was the method, and the copy in TCRdb shows in-frame clones only, minus some. The table records approximately 92,000 clones, 90% to 97% of them present only once. The chain combines TRBV5-4 with TRBJ2-3, with TRBD2 identical over 14 bases. The receptor's source is an adult with an advanced solid tumor such as melanoma, head and neck, liver or kidney cancer. This sample comprised CD4+ or CD8+ T cells sorted from blood, obtained in a trial of the OX40 agonist ivuxolimab. The CDR3 sequence: CASSDGLAGGWADTQYF. The CDR3 nucleotides read TGTGCCAGCAGCGACGGACTAGCGGGAGGTTGGGCAGATACGCAGTATTTT.